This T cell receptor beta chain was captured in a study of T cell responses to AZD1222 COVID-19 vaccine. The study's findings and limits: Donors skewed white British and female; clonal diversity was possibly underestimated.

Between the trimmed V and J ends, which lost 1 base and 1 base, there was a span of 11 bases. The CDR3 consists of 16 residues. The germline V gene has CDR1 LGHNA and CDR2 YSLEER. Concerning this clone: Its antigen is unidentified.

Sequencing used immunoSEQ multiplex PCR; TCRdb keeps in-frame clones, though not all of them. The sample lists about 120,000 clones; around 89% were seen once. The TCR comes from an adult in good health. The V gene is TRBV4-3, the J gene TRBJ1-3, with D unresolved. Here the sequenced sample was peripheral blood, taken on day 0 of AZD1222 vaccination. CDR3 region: CASSQAFGISGNTIYF. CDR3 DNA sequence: TGCGCCAGCAGCCAAGCATTCGGTATATCTGGAAACACCATATATTTT.